These 11 T cell receptor beta chains were all obtained from the same sample, sequenced in a study of T cells in Graves' hyperthyroidism and ophthalmopathy. Amplified TCR beta CDR3 regions derived from RNA transcripts. Using the HTBI primer set, a first-round RT-PCR was run on the TCR CDR3. MiXCR, run by TCRdb on the multiplex PCR reads, gives a single entry per CDR3 protein. The table has 330,000 or so distinct CDR3 sequences, roughly 19% seen once. Sequences were obtained from blood. Receptors originate from a man in his forties or fifties with Graves' ophthalmopathy.

This chain uses TRBV20-1 with TRBJ1-1; weak D call: TRBD1 (5 bases). Per germline, CDR1 DFQATT and CDR2 SNEGSKA (reference sequence). Between the trimmed V and J ends, which lost 2 bases and 0 bases, there was a span of 13 bases. This CDR3 comprises 15 residues. This chain's CDR3 is CSARQKRGLNTEAFF. The DNA for the CDR3 is TGCAGTGCTAGACAGAAACGGGGGTTGAACACTGAAGCTTTCTTT.

The rearrangement uses TRBV6-6 and TRBJ1-1; 9 nucleotides line up with TRBD1. The CDR3 loop spans 14 amino acids. The V segment lost 2 bases and the J segment 8 bases; nucleotides outside the gene matches: 6. Germline V gene sequence: CDR1 MNHNY, CDR2 SVGAGI (reference sequence). The CDR3: CASSYPGTGREAFF. DNA for the CDR3: TGTGCCAGCAGTTACCCCGGGACAGGGCGCGAAGCTTTCTTT.

This chain joins TRBV6-1 and TRBJ2-6; 7 bases fit TRBD2. V shed 10 bases and J 0 bases; nucleotides not matched to a gene: 3. This CDR3 has 14 amino acids. The V gene's germline CDR1 is MNHNS and CDR2 SASEGT. The chain's CDR3 is CATREGSGANVLTF. The CDR3 region has the DNA TGTGCCACAAGGGAGGGCTCTGGGGCCAACGTCCTGACTTTC.

V usage is TRBV7-8 and J usage is TRBJ2-7; no firm D call. Trimming took off 0 bases at V and 3 bases at J, with 6 bases between the two ends. Looked up from germline, CDR1 is SGHVS and CDR2 is FQNEAQ. The CDR3 has 13 amino acids. The CDR3 spells CASSLAEIYEQYF. CDR3 DNA: TGTGCCAGCAGCTTAGCGGAGATCTACGAGCAGTACTTC.

V and J are TRBV9 and TRBJ2-3; no clear D. V was shortened by 2 bases and J by 1 base, with 8 bases between the two germline ends. The CDR3 is 14 residues long. Looked up from germline, CDR1 is SGDLS and CDR2 is YYNGEE. The CDR3 reads CASSVPDGTDTQYF. The CDR3 DNA follows: TGTGCCAGCAGCGTCCCAGATGGCACAGATACGCAGTATTTT.

With respect to this clonotype: A much larger clone differs by one base, so this may be a read error. The gene calls are TRBV6-5 and TRBJ2-7, with 8 bases aligning to TRBD1. The CDR3 has 14 amino acids. In germline, CDR1 is MNHEY, CDR2 SVGAGI. The CDR3 coding sequence is TGTACCAGCAGTTTTTGGACAGGGAGCTACGAGCAGTACTTC. Encoded protein: CTSSFWTGSYEQYF.

Ten or more counts support this clonotype. This chain uses TRBV28 with TRBJ2-7; weak D call: TRBD1 (6 bases). This CDR3 has 16 residues. The germline V gene encodes CDR1 MDHEN and CDR2 SYDVKM. V was trimmed by 5 bases and J by 4 bases, leaving 21 bases between them. In nucleotides, the CDR3 is TGTGCCAGCAGTACCTCCGGGACAAGCCTTTATTACGAGCAGTACTTC. This sequence encodes CASSTSGTSLYYEQYF.

This clonotype has only one observation. Given a much more abundant clone one base away, this may be a read error. The chain links TRBV29-1 to TRBJ2-7, with D maybe TRBD1 (6 bases). V was trimmed by 4 bases and J by 3 bases, leaving 13 bases between them. CDR3 length: 13 residues. Germline CDR1 reads SQVTM; CDR2 reads ANQGSEA. CDR3 DNA sequence: TGCAGCGTTGGAGAGGACAGCCGCTACGAGCAGTACTTC. Translation: CSVGEDSRYEQYF.

At least ten counts were recorded for this clonotype. V usage is TRBV7-9 and J usage is TRBJ2-1; 8 bases agree with TRBD1. Germline lookup yields CDR1 SEHNR and CDR2 FQNEAQ (reference sequence). CDR3 length: 15 amino acids. The junction had 0 bases not matched to a gene; V was cut back by 1 base and J by 1 base. The CDR3 DNA sequence: TGTGCCAGCAGCTTAGGGACAGGGTCCTACAATGAGCAGTTCTTC. Translated: CASSLGTGSYNEQFF.

J is TRBJ2-2 and V is TRBV11-2; the match to TRBD2 covers 8 bases. With V trimmed by 6 bases and J by 6 bases, 9 bases remained unmatched. Germline-derived CDR1 and CDR2 are SGHAT and FQNNGV. The length of the CDR3 is 15 residues. The CDR3: CASSVASGSAGELFF. CDR3 in DNA: TGTGCCAGCAGTGTTGCTAGCGGGTCGGCCGGGGAGCTGTTTTTT.

This clonotype was counted ten times or more. The J gene is TRBJ2-7, the V gene TRBV5-1, with D perhaps assigned TRBD1 or TRBD2 (5 bases each). The CDR3 sequence is 15 residues long. Deletions cut 0 bases from V and 3 bases from J, with 13 bases between. The germline V gene has CDR1 SGHRS and CDR2 YFSETQ. The CDR3 nucleotides read TGCGCCAGCAGCTTGGCCGAGGGGCGTATCTACGAGCAGTACTTC. Translation: CASSLAEGRIYEQYF.